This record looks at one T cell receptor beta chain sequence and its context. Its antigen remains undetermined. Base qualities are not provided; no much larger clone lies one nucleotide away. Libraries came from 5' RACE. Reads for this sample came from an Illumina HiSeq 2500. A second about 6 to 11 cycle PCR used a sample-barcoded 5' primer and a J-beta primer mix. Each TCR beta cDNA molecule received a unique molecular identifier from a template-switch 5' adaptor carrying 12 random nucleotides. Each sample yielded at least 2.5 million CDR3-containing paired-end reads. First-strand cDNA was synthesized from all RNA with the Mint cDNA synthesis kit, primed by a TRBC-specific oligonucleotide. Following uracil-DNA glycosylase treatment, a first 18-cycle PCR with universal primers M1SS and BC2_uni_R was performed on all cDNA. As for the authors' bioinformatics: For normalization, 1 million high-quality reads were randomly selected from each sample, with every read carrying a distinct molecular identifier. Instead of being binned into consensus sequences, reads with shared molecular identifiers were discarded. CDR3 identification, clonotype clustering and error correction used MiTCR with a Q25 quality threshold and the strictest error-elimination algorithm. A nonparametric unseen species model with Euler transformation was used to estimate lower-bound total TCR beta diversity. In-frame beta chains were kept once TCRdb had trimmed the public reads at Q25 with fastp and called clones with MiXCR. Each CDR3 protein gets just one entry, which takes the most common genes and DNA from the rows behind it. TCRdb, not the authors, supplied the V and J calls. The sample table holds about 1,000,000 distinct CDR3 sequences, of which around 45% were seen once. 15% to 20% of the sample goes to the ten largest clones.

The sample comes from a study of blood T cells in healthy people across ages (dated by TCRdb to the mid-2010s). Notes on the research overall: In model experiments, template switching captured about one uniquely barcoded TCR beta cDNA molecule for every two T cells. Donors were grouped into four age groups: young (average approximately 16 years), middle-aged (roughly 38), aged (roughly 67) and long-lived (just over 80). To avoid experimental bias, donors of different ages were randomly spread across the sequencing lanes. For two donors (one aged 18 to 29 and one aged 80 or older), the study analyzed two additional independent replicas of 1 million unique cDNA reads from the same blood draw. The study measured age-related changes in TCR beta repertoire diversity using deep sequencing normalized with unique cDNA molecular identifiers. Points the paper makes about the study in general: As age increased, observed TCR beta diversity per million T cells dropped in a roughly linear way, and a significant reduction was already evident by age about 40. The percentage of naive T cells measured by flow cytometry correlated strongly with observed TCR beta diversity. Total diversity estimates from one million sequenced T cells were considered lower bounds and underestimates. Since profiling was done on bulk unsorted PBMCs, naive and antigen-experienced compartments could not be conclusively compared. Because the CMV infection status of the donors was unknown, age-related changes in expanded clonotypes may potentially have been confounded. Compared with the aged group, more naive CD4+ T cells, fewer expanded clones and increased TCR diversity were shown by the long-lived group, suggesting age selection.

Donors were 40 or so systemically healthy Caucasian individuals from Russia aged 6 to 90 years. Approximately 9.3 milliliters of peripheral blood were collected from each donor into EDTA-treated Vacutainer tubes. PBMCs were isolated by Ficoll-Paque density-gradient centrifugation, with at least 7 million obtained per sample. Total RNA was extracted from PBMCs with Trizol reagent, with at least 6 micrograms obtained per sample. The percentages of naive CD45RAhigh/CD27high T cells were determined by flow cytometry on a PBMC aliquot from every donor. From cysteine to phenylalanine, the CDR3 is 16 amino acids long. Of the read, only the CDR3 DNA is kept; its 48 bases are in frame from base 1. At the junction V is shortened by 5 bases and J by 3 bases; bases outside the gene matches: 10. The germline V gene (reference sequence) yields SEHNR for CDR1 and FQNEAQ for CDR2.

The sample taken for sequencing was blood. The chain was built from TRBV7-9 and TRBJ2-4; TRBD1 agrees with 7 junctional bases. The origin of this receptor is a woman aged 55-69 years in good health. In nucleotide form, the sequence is TGTGCCAGCAGCCACTCGATGACAGGGAACAAAAACATTCAGTACTTC. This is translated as CASSHSMTGNKNIQYF. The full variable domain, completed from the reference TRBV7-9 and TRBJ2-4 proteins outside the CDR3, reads DTGVSQNPRHKITKRGQNVTFRCDPISEHNRLYWYRQTLGQGPEFLTYFQNEAQLEKSRLLSDRFSAERPKGSFSTLEIQRTEQGDSAMYLCASSHSMTGNKNIQYFGAGTRLSVL.